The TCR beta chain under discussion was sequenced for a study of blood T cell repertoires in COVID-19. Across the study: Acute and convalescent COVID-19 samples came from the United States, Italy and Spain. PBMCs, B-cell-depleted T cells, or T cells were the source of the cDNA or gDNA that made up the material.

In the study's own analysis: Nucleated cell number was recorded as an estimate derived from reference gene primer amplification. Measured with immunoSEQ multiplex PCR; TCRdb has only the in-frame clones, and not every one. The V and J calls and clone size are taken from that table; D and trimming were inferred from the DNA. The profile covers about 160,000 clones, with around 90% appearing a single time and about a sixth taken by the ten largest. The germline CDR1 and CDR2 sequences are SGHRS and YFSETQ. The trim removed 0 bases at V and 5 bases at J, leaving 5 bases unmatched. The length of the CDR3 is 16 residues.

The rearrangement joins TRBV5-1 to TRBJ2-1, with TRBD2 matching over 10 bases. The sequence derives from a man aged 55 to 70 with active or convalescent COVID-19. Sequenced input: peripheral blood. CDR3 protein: CASSLAASGSHNEQFF. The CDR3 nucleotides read TGCGCCAGCAGCTTGGCCGCTAGCGGGAGCCACAATGAGCAGTTCTTC.